This note documents a single T cell receptor beta chain sequence. As yet, its antigen is unknown. The record originates from a study of cytomegalovirus exposure and HLA in healthy donors. Study conclusions and caveats: Clonal expansion, a later analysis showed, was greater in HLA-associated TCR beta chains than in equally common others.

PCR used 60 Vbeta primers and 13 Jbeta primers. In the original workflow: There were about 88 million unique TCR beta chains by a later count, and some 10 million of them were shared. Profiled with immunoSEQ multiplex PCR; TCRdb holds only in-frame clones, not every one. That table supplies the V and J calls and clone size; D and trimming were determined from the DNA. The sample includes approximately 180,000 clones. What was sequenced was PBMCs. The source of this sequence is a man younger than 40 in good health and CMV-seronegative.

The CDR3 reads CASSLDSTTNEKLFF. CDR3 DNA: TGTGCCAGCAGCTTGGACAGCACAACTAATGAAAAACTGTTTTTT. The rearrangement links TRBV11-3 to TRBJ1-4; possibly TRBD1 for D (6 bases). Trimming took 3 bases from V and 0 from J, leaving 8 bases between them. The CDR3 covers 15 residues. Germline V lookup: CDR1 SGHNT, CDR2 YENEEA.